Sequencing of this TCR beta chain was carried out in a study of shared clonotypes between healthy human individuals. About this clone itself: This is likely a read error, given that the CDR3 carries no conserved phenylalanine or tryptophan at its end. No DNA is shown, since the ends of the CDR3 on it are uncertain; the CDR3 is the one TCRdb lists.

Genomic DNA of each subset was evenly split across several immunoSEQ plates. DNA input for the unsorted PBMC replicate PCRs was about 300 ng, tens of thousands of T cell genomes. In the source study's methods: ImmunoSEQ only sent back junction sequences with no quality scores, so filtering was done differently. Clones were sequenced by immunoSEQ multiplex PCR, and TCRdb holds only the in-frame ones, with some missing. The DNA was the basis for D and trimming; V, J and clone size are from that table. The sample includes around 500,000 clones, around 79% of them seen just once. The CDR3 extends over 13 residues, inclusive of both ends. Germline V lookup: CDR1 MDHEN, CDR2 SYDVKM.

The rearrangement joins TRBV28 to TRBJ2-7; the table's D call TRBD1 went unverified against the DNA. What was sequenced was PBMCs. The clonotype originates from a woman aged 40 to 50 in good health. Some clones in this sample may be carry-over from other donors' samples. CDR3 protein: CASSPPEGGPPQK.